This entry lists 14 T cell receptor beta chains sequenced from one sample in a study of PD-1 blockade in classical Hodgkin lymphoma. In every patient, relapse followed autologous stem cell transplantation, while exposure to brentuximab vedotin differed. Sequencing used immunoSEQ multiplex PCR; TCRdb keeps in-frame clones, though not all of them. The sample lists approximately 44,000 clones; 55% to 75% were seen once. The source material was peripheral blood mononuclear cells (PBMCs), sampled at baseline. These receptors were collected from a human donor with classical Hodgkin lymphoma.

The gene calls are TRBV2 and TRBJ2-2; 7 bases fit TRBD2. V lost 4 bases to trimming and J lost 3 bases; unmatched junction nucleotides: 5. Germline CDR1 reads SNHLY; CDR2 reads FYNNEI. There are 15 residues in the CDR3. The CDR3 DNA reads TGTGCCAGCAGTGCTGGTCTAGCGGACACCGGGGAGCTGTTTTTT. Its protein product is CASSAGLADTGELFF. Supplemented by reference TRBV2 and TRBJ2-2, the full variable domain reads EPEVTQTPSHQVTQMGQEVILRCVPISNHLYFYWYRQILGQKVEFLVSFYNNEISEKSEIFDDQFSVERPDGSNFTLKIRSTKLEDSAMYFCASSAGLADTGELFFGEGSRLTVL.

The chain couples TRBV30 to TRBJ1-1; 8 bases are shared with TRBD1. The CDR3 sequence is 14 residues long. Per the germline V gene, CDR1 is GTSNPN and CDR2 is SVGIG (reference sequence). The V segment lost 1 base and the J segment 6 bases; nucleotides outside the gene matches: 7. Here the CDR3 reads CAWSAGAGGAEAFF. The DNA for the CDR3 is TGTGCCTGGAGTGCAGGGGCAGGGGGCGCTGAAGCTTTCTTT.

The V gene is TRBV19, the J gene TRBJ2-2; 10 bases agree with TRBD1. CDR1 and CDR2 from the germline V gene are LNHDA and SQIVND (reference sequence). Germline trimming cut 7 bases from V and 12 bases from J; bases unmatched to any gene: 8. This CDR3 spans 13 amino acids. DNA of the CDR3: TGTGCCAGTAATTCACAGGGACAGGGGAAGCTGTTTTTT. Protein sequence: CASNSQGQGKLFF.

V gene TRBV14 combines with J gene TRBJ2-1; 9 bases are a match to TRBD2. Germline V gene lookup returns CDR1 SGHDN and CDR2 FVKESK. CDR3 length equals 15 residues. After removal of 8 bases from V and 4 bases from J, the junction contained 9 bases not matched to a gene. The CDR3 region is CASVSGSPPYNEQFF. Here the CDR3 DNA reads TGTGCCAGCGTTAGCGGGAGTCCACCTTACAATGAGCAGTTCTTC. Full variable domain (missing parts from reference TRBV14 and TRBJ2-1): EAGVTQFPSHSVIEKGQTVTLRCDPISGHDNLYWYRRVMGKEIKFLLHFVKESKQDESGMPNNRFLAERTGGTYSTLKVQPAELEDSGVYFCASVSGSPPYNEQFFGPGTRLTVL.

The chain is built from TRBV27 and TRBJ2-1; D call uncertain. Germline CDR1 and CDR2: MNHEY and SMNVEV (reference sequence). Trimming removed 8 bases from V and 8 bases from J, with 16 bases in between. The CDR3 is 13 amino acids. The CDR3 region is CASQIGALDEQFF. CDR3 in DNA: TGTGCCAGCCAGATTGGCGCGTTGGATGAGCAGTTCTTC.

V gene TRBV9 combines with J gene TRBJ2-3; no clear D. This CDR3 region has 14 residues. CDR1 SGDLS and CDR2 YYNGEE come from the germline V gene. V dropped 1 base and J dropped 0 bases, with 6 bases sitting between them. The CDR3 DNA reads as TGTGCCAGCAGCGTATACGGGAGCACAGATACGCAGTATTTT. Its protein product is CASSVYGSTDTQYF.

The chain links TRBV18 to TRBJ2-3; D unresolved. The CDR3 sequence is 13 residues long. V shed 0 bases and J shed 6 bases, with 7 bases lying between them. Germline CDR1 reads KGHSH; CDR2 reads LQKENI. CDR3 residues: CASSPPNGDTQYF. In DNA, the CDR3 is TGTGCCAGCTCACCACCGAACGGGGATACGCAGTATTTT.

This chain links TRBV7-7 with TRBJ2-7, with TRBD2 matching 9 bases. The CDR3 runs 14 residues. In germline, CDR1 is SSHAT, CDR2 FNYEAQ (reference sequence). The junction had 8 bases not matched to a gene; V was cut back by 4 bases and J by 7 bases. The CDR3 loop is CASSSSTAGGEQYF. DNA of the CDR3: TGTGCCAGCAGCTCGTCGACGGCGGGGGGGGAGCAGTACTTC.

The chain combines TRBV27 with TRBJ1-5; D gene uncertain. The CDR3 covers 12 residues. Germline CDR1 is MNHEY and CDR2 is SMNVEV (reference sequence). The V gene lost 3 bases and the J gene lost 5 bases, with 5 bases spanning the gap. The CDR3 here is CASSFNDQPQHF. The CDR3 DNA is TGTGCCAGCAGTTTCAATGATCAGCCCCAGCATTTT.

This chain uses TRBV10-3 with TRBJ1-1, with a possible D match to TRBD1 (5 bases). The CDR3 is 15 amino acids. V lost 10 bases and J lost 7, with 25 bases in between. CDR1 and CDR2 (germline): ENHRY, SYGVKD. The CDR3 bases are TGTGCCACCGGACCCTTTTTCGGGGATGGGGGTGAAGCTTTCTTT. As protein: CATGPFFGDGGEAFF.

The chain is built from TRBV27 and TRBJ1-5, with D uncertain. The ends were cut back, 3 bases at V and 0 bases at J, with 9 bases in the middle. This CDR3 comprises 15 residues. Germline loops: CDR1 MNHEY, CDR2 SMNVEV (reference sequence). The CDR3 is CASSFARDSNQPQHF. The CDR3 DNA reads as TGTGCCAGCAGTTTTGCTCGGGATAGCAATCAGCCCCAGCATTTT.

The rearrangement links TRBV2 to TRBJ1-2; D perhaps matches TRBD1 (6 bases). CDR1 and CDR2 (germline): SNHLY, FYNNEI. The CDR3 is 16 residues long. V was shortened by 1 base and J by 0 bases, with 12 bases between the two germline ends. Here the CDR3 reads CASSEVGGGTNYGYTF. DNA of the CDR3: TGTGCCAGCAGTGAAGTTGGAGGGGGGACTAACTATGGCTACACCTTC.

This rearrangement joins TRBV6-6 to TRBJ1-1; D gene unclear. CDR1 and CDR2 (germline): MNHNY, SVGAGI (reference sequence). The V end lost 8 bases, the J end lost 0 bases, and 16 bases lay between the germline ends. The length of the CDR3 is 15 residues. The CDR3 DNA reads TGTGCCAGCTACCCCGGGCAACTGATGAACACTGAAGCTTTCTTT. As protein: CASYPGQLMNTEAFF.

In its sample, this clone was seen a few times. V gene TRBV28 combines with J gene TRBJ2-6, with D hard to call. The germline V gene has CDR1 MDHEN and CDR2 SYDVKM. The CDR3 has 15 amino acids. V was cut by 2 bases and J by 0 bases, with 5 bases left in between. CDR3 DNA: TGTGCCAGCAGTTTAGGTCGCTCTGGGGCCAACGTCCTGACTTTC. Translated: CASSLGRSGANVLTF.